Listed below are T cell receptor beta chains from one sample, sequenced in a study of T cells in localized non-small cell lung cancer. Profiled with immunoSEQ multiplex PCR; TCRdb holds only in-frame clones, not every one. The data hold tens of thousands of clones, with 85% to 95% observed a single time. The sequenced sample was peripheral blood, obtained before any cancer treatment. The receptors shown here come from a woman aged 35-75 years with stage I lung adenocarcinoma. CDR3s include the opening cysteine and the closing phenylalanine or tryptophan. The D gene is left open where the match is weak. Only some rows state a clone size, as once, few, many or a class for expanded clones.

V	D	J	length	size	DNA	CDR3
TRBV11-2	TRBD1	TRBJ2-1	14	.	TGTGCCAGCAGCTTAGGGACAGGGTGGAATGAGCAGTTCTTC	CASSLGTGWNEQFF
TRBV7-2	.	TRBJ1-4	14	few	TGTGCCAGCAGCTTATCCGGGGCTAATGAAAAACTGTTTTTT	CASSLSGANEKLFF
TRBV5-4	TRBD2	TRBJ2-7	15	.	TGTGCCAGCAGCTTTCCTAGCGGGCCCTCCTACGAGCAGTACTTC	CASSFPSGPSYEQYF
TRBV6-1	TRBD2	TRBJ2-3	17	.	TGTGCCAGCAGTGAAGGACTAGCGGGGGGCGGGGGAGATACGCAGTATTTT	CASSEGLAGGGGDTQYF
TRBV2	.	TRBJ1-1	15	.	TGTGCCAGCAGTAGGGAGGGTTCGTTAAATTCTGAAGCTTTCTTT	CASSREGSLNSEAFF
TRBV5-1	TRBD1	TRBJ1-1	19	.	TGCGCCAGCAGCTCCGGACAGGGGGCGGCGGTGGGAATGAACACTGAAGCTTTCTTT	CASSSGQGAAVGMNTEAFF
TRBV28	TRBD1	TRBJ1-5	18	.	TGTGCCAGCAGTTTGGAGGACAGGGGTTGGGGTAGCAATCAGCCCCAGCATTTT	CASSLEDRGWGSNQPQHF
TRBV29-1	TRBD2	TRBJ2-1	16	.	TGCAGCGTACTCCGGACTAGTCGAATCCAATACAATGAGCAGTTCTTC	CSVLRTSRIQYNEQFF
TRBV15	.	TRBJ2-5	14	.	TGTGCCACCAGCAGAGATCCGGCAGAAGGGACCCAGTACTTC	CATSRDPAEGTQYF
TRBV5-1	.	TRBJ1-1	15	once	TGCGCCAGCAGCTTGGAGGTAGGGGCTGGCACTGAAGCTTTCTTT	CASSLEVGAGTEAFF
TRBV6-5	TRBD1	TRBJ2-1	12	.	TGTGCCAGCAGTTACTCGATGGGACAGGGGTTCTTC	CASSYSMGQGFF
TRBV14	.	TRBJ1-5	16	.	TGTGCCAGCAGCCAAGACCAGGGGCGCGATGATCAGCCCCAGCATTTT	CASSQDQGRDDQPQHF
TRBV29-1	.	TRBJ2-6	15	.	TGCAGCGTTGATACCCTGCAGTCTGGGGCCAACGTCCTGACTTTC	CSVDTLQSGANVLTF
TRBV7-2	.	TRBJ2-5	11	.	TGTGCCAGCAGCTCGGGGTTGGCCCAGTACTTC	CASSSGLAQYF
TRBV11-3	.	TRBJ2-7	15	.	TGTGCCAGCAGCTTAGCTCGGGGGCCTCAGTACGAGCAGTACTTC	CASSLARGPQYEQYF
TRBV9	.	TRBJ1-1	14	.	TGTGCCAGCAGCGTAGAGGCAGGTATCACTGAAGCTTTCTTT	CASSVEAGITEAFF
TRBV5-4	TRBD1	TRBJ1-1	19	.	TGTGCCAGCAGCTTAAGTATTATTGCAGGGGGCGCGATTGGCTCTGAAGCTTTCTTT	CASSLSIIAGGAIGSEAFF
TRBV10-2	.	TRBJ1-1	13	.	TGCGCCAGCTCCAGGACGGGGAACACTGAAGCTTTCTTT	CASSRTGNTEAFF
TRBV6-1	TRBD1	TRBJ1-4	15	.	TGTGCCAGCAGTGCTGGGACAGCTTTGGGCGAAAAACTGTTTTTT	CASSAGTALGEKLFF
TRBV11-3	.	TRBJ2-7	14	.	TGTGCCAGCAGCTCTGCTGCAGCGAGTCGCGAGCAGTACTTC	CASSSAAASREQYF
TRBV5-1	.	TRBJ2-3	12	.	TGCGCCAGCAGCTTGGCCGGAGATACGCAGTATTTT	CASSLAGDTQYF
TRBV4-3	.	TRBJ2-7	15	.	TGCGCCAGCAGCCAAGAATTCTACGGAGTCTACGAGCAGTACTTC	CASSQEFYGVYEQYF
TRBV9	.	TRBJ2-3	14	few	TGTGCCAGCAGCAGAGGACAGCTCACAGATACGCAGTATTTT	CASSRGQLTDTQYF
TRBV5-1	.	TRBJ2-7	12	.	TGCGCCAGCAGCTTGGGTGCCTACGAGCAGTACTTC	CASSLGAYEQYF
TRBV19	.	TRBJ1-3	12	.	TGTGCCAGTAGTTTATCTGGCTTCACCATATATTTT	CASSLSGFTIYF
TRBV7-3	.	TRBJ1-1	13	.	TGTGCCAGCAGCTTAGGTCAGTTCACTGAAGCTTTCTTT	CASSLGQFTEAFF
TRBV12-5	TRBD2	TRBJ2-1	14	.	TGTGCTAGTGGTTTGGCTTTGATAGCGGGAGGCCCGTTCTTC	CASGLALIAGGPFF
TRBV7-8	.	TRBJ1-3	16	.	TGTGCCAGCAGCTCTACAGAATCCCCCTCTGGAAACACCATATATTTT	CASSSTESPSGNTIYF
TRBV7-2	.	TRBJ2-2	15	.	TGTGCCAGCACCATTGTTAGCGGTCCCACCGGGGAGCTGTTTTTT	CASTIVSGPTGELFF
TRBV19	.	TRBJ2-1	12	.	TGTGCCAGTAGTCCCCGAGGCGATGAGCAGTTCTTC	CASSPRGDEQFF
TRBV5-1	.	TRBJ1-6	16	.	TGCGCCAGCAGCATACTACAGCTTTCCTATAATTCACCCCTCCACTTT	CASSILQLSYNSPLHF
TRBV11-3	.	TRBJ2-7	16	.	TGTGCCAGCAGCTACCCCCTGAAAGGGGCCTCCTACGAGCAGTACTTC	CASSYPLKGASYEQYF
TRBV5-8	.	TRBJ1-5	14	.	TGTGCCAGCAGCCCTACGGTTGGTAATCAGCCCCAGCATTTT	CASSPTVGNQPQHF
TRBV11-2	.	TRBJ2-1	12	.	TGTGCCAGCAGCCCTCCGGGTAATGAGCAGTTCTTC	CASSPPGNEQFF
TRBV7-9	.	TRBJ1-2	13	.	TGTGCCAGCAGCTTAGTATTAAGTAATGGCTACACCTTC	CASSLVLSNGYTF
TRBV7-2	TRBD2	TRBJ2-7	19	.	TGTGCCAGCAGCCCCCGGGTGACCGGGACTAGCGGGAGGGCGGGCGAGCAGTACTTC	CASSPRVTGTSGRAGEQYF
TRBV18	.	TRBJ1-3	17	.	TGTGCCAGCTCACCAGGGAGACAGGTGAACTCTGGAAACACCATATATTTT	CASSPGRQVNSGNTIYF
TRBV6-5	TRBD1	TRBJ1-6	14	.	TGTGCCAGCAAAAGACAGGGTATCGATTCACCCCTCCACTTT	CASKRQGIDSPLHF
TRBV2	.	TRBJ2-7	13	.	TGTGCCAGCAGCTTGACAGTTCCGGGAGAGCAGTACTTC	CASSLTVPGEQYF
TRBV6-5	.	TRBJ2-5	14	.	TGTGCCAGCAGCCCCGATCCTGGCCAAGAGACCCAGTACTTC	CASSPDPGQETQYF
TRBV7-9	TRBD1	TRBJ2-3	15	.	TGTGCCAGCAGCCCCCGGACAGGGATGAGAGATACGCAGTATTTT	CASSPRTGMRDTQYF
TRBV5-6	.	TRBJ2-7	16	once	TGTGCCAGCAGCGCCCGCCTGGGCGCCCTCGGTGCAGAGCAGTACTTC	CASSARLGALGAEQYF
TRBV6-5	TRBD1	TRBJ2-7	15	once	TGTGCCAGCAGTGCCTCCGGGACAGTGGACTACGAGCAGTACTTC	CASSASGTVDYEQYF
TRBV28	.	TRBJ1-1	10	once	TGTGCCGCCCGTCACACTGAAGCTTTCTTT	CAARHTEAFF
TRBV4-1	.	TRBJ1-5	15	.	TGCGCCAGCAGCCAAGATTGGACCGTCCGCTGGCCCCAGCATTTT	CASSQDWTVRWPQHF
TRBV10-2	TRBD2	TRBJ2-3	16	.	TGCGCCAGCAGTGTTTCTAGCGGGAGAAGCACAGATACGCAGTATTTT	CASSVSSGRSTDTQYF
TRBV15	TRBD2	TRBJ2-7	15	.	TGTGCCACCAGCTTAGGACTAGCGGGATCATACGAGCAGTACTTC	CATSLGLAGSYEQYF
TRBV5-8	.	TRBJ2-7	13	.	TGTGCCAGCAGCTTGGCCGGCAGCTACGAGCAGTACTTC	CASSLAGSYEQYF
TRBV6-1	TRBD1	TRBJ1-5	15	.	TGTGCCAGCAGAGAACTACAGGGGGTCGGTCAGCCCCAGCATTTT	CASRELQGVGQPQHF
TRBV18	TRBD2	TRBJ2-7	14	.	TGTGCCAGCTCACCGGGACTAAACTCCTACGAGCAGTACTTC	CASSPGLNSYEQYF